One sample yielded the 26 T cell receptor beta chains listed below, sequenced in a study of cytomegalovirus exposure and HLA in healthy donors. Vbeta (60) and Jbeta (13) primers were used in the PCR. Profiling relied on immunoSEQ multiplex PCR, and the TCRdb table lists in-frame clones only, not all of them. Of roughly 130,000 clones listed, approximately 80% are singletons. The sequenced sample consisted of PBMCs. The receptors stem from a man in his forties or fifties in good health and CMV-seronegative.

The genes are TRBV18 and TRBJ1-1; no firm D call. The CDR3 has 13 residues. Trimming cost V 4 bases and J 1 base, with 7 bases left between them. Germline V gives CDR1 KGHSH, CDR2 LQKENI. The CDR3, as DNA: TGTGCCAGCTCACACGGAGAGAACACTGAAGCTTTCTTT. Amino acid sequence: CASSHGENTEAFF. Variable domain in full (rest from reference TRBV18 and TRBJ1-1): NAGVMQNPRHLVRRRGQEARLRCSPMKGHSHVYWYRQLPEEGLKFMVYLQKENIIDESGMPKERFSAEFPKEGPSILRIQQVVRGDSAAYFCASSHGENTEAFFGQGTRLTVV.

CDR3 sequence reads: CATSDRLAGSYEQYF. The CDR3 DNA is TGTGCCACCAGCGACAGACTAGCGGGGTCCTACGAGCAGTACTTC. This chain connects TRBV15 to TRBJ2-7, with 11 bases that match TRBD2. Germline V gene lookup returns CDR1 LNHNV and CDR2 YYDKDF (reference sequence). The CDR3 covers 15 residues. V was clipped by 5 bases and J by 1 base; unmatched bases: 4.

The rearrangement links TRBV5-1 to TRBJ2-3, with 7 bases lining up with TRBD2. Per the germline V gene, CDR1 is SGHRS and CDR2 is YFSETQ. The CDR3 sequence is 16 residues long. Losses at the gene ends were 0 bases for V and 0 bases for J; bases not matched to a gene: 4. In DNA form, the CDR3 reads TGCGCCAGCAGCTTGGGCGGGACTACCAGCACAGATACGCAGTATTTT. Translating it yields CASSLGGTTSTDTQYF. Drawing the rest from reference TRBV5-1 and TRBJ2-3, the complete variable domain is KAGVTQTPRYLIKTRGQQVTLSCSPISGHRSVSWYQQTPGQGLQFLFEYFSETQRNKGNFPGRFSGRQFSNSRSEMNVSTLELGDSALYLCASSLGGTTSTDTQYFGPGTRLTVL.

The chain links TRBV27 to TRBJ1-5; D possibly corresponds to TRBD1 (5 bases). Trimming took off 3 bases at V and 1 base at J, with 7 bases between the two ends. Per the germline V gene, CDR1 is MNHEY and CDR2 is SMNVEV (reference sequence). This CDR3 spans 14 amino acids. The CDR3: CASSFQGSNQPQHF. As DNA, the CDR3 is TGTGCCAGCAGTTTCCAGGGAAGCAATCAGCCCCAGCATTTT.

V is TRBV6-5 and J is TRBJ2-5, with D perhaps matching TRBD2 (6 bases). Germline CDR1 and CDR2: MNHEY and SVGAGI. This CDR3 comprises 14 residues. V lost 6 bases and J lost 2, with 13 bases in between. This CDR3 reads CASSIGGLQETQYF. The CDR3 DNA sequence: TGTGCCAGCAGCATCGGGGGTCTACAAGAGACCCAGTACTTC.

CDR3: CATSLRSQEKQYF. CDR3 DNA sequence: TGTGCCACCTCCCTAAGGTCTCAGGAAAAGCAGTACTTC. The genes are TRBV15 and TRBJ2-7; no definite D call. V was pared by 8 bases and J by 8 bases, with 19 bases between. The CDR3 spans 13 residues. Germline CDR1 is LNHNV and CDR2 is YYDKDF (reference sequence).

The V gene is TRBV5-4, the J gene TRBJ2-5; D is ambiguous. Matching the DNA end better, TRBJ2-7 makes the J call doubtful. Looked up from germline, CDR1 is SGHNT and CDR2 is YYREEE (reference sequence). This CDR3 comprises 16 residues. The chain's CDR3 is CASSPRSFAHSYEQYF. Here the CDR3 DNA reads TGTGCCAGCAGCCCGCGGTCATTTGCCCATTCCTACGAGCAGTACTTC.

The sample holds one count of this clone. This chain connects TRBV7-9 to TRBJ1-1; 9 bases match TRBD1. CDR3 size: 14 residues. V shed 5 bases, J shed 4 bases, and the junction held 5 bases outside the gene matches. Germline V gives CDR1 SEHNR, CDR2 FQNEAQ (reference sequence). The CDR3 region has the DNA TGTGCCAGCAGCCATTGGACAGGGGCCACTGAAGCTTTCTTT. Its translation: CASSHWTGATEAFF. Complete variable domain (other parts from reference TRBV7-9 and TRBJ1-1): DTGVSQNPRHKITKRGQNVTFRCDPISEHNRLYWYRQTLGQGPEFLTYFQNEAQLEKSRLLSDRFSAERPKGSFSTLEIQRTEQGDSAMYLCASSHWTGATEAFFGQGTRLTVV.

The chain has TRBV18 and TRBJ1-3; TRBD1 aligns across 7 bases. J was trimmed by 6 bases and V by 3 bases; bases with no gene match: 5. Germline lookup yields CDR1 KGHSH and CDR2 LQKENI. CDR3 size: 14 residues. The CDR3 is CASSPVRGENTIYF. The DNA of the CDR3 is TGTGCCAGCTCACCGGTCAGGGGGGAAAACACCATATATTTT.

This sequence joins TRBV28 and TRBJ2-3; the D is unclear. The CDR3 contains 14 residues. The germline V gene encodes CDR1 MDHEN and CDR2 SYDVKM. V gave up 2 bases and J gave up 3 bases, with 9 bases separating them. The CDR3 DNA is TGTGCCAGCAGTTTAGGAGTAGTTACAGATACGCAGTATTTT. Protein: CASSLGVVTDTQYF. Full variable domain (missing parts from reference TRBV28 and TRBJ2-3): DVKVTQSSRYLVKRTGEKVFLECVQDMDHENMFWYRQDPGLGLRLIYFSYDVKMKEKGDIPEGYSVSREKKERFSLILESASTNQTSMYLCASSLGVVTDTQYFGPGTRLTVL.

The sample holds a few counts of this clone. Germline and junction disagree at one end, which may indicate a read error. The chain carries TRBV19 and TRBJ1-5; D is possibly TRBD1 (6 bases). This CDR3 region has 16 residues. Looked up from germline, CDR1 is LNHDA and CDR2 is SQIVND (reference sequence). DNA for the CDR3: TGTGCCAGTAGTATGGCGGGCGGCGGGGGCAACCAGCCCCAGCATTTT. This codes for CASSMAGGGGNQPQHF.

This chain connects TRBV7-6 to TRBJ2-5; 10 bases align to TRBD2. J was trimmed by 5 bases and V by 1 base; bases with no gene match: 10. The CDR3 is 17 residues long. Per germline, CDR1 SGHVS and CDR2 FNYEAQ. The chain's CDR3 is CASSLVSASGSTETQYF. The CDR3 bases are TGTGCCAGCAGCTTAGTTAGTGCTAGCGGGAGTACTGAGACCCAGTACTTC.

The V call is TRBV30, the J call TRBJ1-3; TRBD1 is a possible D gene (5 bases). This CDR3 spans 16 amino acids. Germline CDR1 GTSNPN, CDR2 SVGIG (reference sequence). Trimming took 4 bases from V and 0 from J, leaving 16 bases between them. In DNA form, the CDR3 reads TGTGCCTGGACCGCGCCGACAGCCAACTCTGGAAACACCATATATTTT. Translating gives CAWTAPTANSGNTIYF.

The chain combines TRBV2 with TRBJ2-2, with D perhaps matching TRBD2 (5 bases). Trimming cost V 3 bases and J 4 bases, with 9 bases left between them. This CDR3 is built from 14 residues. The V gene's germline CDR1 is SNHLY and CDR2 FYNNEI. The CDR3 reads CASSELDSTGELFF. CDR3 coding DNA: TGTGCCAGCAGTGAGTTGGACTCCACCGGGGAGCTGTTTTTT.

This chain connects TRBV30 to TRBJ2-1; 8 positions agree with TRBD1. Germline V lookup: CDR1 GTSNPN, CDR2 SVGIG (reference sequence). The CDR3 consists of 13 residues. J lost 9 bases, V lost 4 bases, and 8 bases had no gene match. The CDR3 nucleotides read TGTGCCTGGAAGGACAGGGATAGGAGTGAGCAGTTCTTC. Encoded protein: CAWKDRDRSEQFF.

This chain joins TRBV28 and TRBJ2-5; 11 bases align to TRBD2. The CDR3 runs to 18 residues. CDR1 is MDHEN and CDR2 is SYDVKM in the germline V gene. Unmatched junction bases numbered 16, after V lost 7 bases and J lost 3 bases. Here the CDR3 reads CASTMGRTSGPREETQYF. CDR3 DNA sequence: TGTGCCAGCACTATGGGCCGGACTAGCGGGCCAAGGGAAGAGACCCAGTACTTC.

The J gene is TRBJ1-1, the V gene TRBV19; no firm D call. Germline CDR1 reads LNHDA; CDR2 reads SQIVND (reference sequence). The CDR3 has 13 amino acids. Trimming left V 0 bases short and J 4 bases short, with 6 bases between. The CDR3 DNA is TGTGCCAGTAGTATAGACGTGTCCACTGAAGCTTTCTTT. Protein product: CASSIDVSTEAFF.

This clone was seen more than once but under ten times. CDR3 in amino acids: CASSRIQGGNQPQHF. The CDR3 DNA reads as TGTGCCAGCAGTCGGATACAGGGAGGCAATCAGCCCCAGCATTTT. The chain combines TRBV6-5 with TRBJ1-5; tentative D call: TRBD1 (6 bases). V lost 5 bases to trimming and J lost 2 bases, with 13 bases between them. This CDR3 region has 15 residues. In germline, CDR1 is MNHEY, CDR2 SVGAGI.

This chain links TRBV10-3 with TRBJ2-5; 7 positions match TRBD2. The CDR3 is 15 residues long. J lost 1 base, V lost 0 bases, and 2 bases had no gene match. Germline V gives CDR1 ENHRY, CDR2 SYGVKD. The CDR3 DNA reads TGTGCCATCAGTGAGTCTGGGGGGGTCCAAGAGACCCAGTACTTC. It is translated as CAISESGGVQETQYF.

The V gene is TRBV6-4, the J gene TRBJ1-2; D is possibly TRBD1 (5 bases). CDR3 length equals 12 residues. Per the germline V gene, CDR1 is MRHNA and CDR2 is SNTAGT. Trimming left V 4 bases short and J 5 bases short, with 8 bases between. CDR3 region: CASSAAGYGYTF. The CDR3 coding sequence is TGTGCCAGCAGTGCGGCAGGGTATGGCTACACCTTC.

The chain joins TRBV9 to TRBJ1-2; 7 bases map to TRBD1. The CDR3 is 12 amino acids. Germline V lookup: CDR1 SGDLS, CDR2 YYNGEE. The junction had 5 bases not matched to a gene; V was cut back by 3 bases and J by 9 bases. CDR3 sequence (DNA): TGTGCCAGCAGCGCAGGACAGGACCGCTACACCTTC. It encodes CASSAGQDRYTF.

The J gene is TRBJ1-1, the V gene TRBV2; maybe TRBD1 (6 bases). Trimming removed 8 bases from V and 3 bases from J, with 10 bases in between. This CDR3 is built from 12 residues. Germline V gives CDR1 SNHLY, CDR2 FYNNEI. CDR3 DNA sequence: TGTGCCAGCCAGGACAGCCACACTGAAGCTTTCTTT. Translating gives CASQDSHTEAFF.

This chain links TRBV10-3 with TRBJ2-7; no clear D. Germline assignment: CDR1 ENHRY and CDR2 SYGVKD. V shed 10 bases and J shed 3 bases, with 13 bases lying between them. This CDR3 comprises 12 residues. The CDR3 DNA reads TGTGCCACCTACGACAACAACTACGAGCAGTACTTC. As protein: CATYDNNYEQYF.

This sequence joins TRBV5-1 and TRBJ1-3; D perhaps matches TRBD1 (6 bases). The CDR3 totals 15 residues. Between the trimmed V and J ends, which lost 5 bases and 4 bases, there was a span of 16 bases. Germline V gene sequence: CDR1 SGHRS, CDR2 YFSETQ. CDR3: CASRPLTGSGNTIYF. In DNA, the CDR3 is TGCGCCAGCAGGCCCTTGACAGGCAGCGGAAACACCATATATTTT.

The chain uses TRBV6-6 and TRBJ2-2; the match to TRBD2 covers 13 bases. V dropped 4 bases and J dropped 5; count of bases not matched to a gene: 4. Germline CDR1 MNHNY, CDR2 SVGAGI (reference sequence). The CDR3 totals 16 residues. CDR3 residues: CASSSPGLAGTGELFF. In DNA form, the CDR3 reads TGTGCCAGCAGTTCCCCGGGACTAGCGGGGACCGGGGAGCTGTTTTTT.

The V and J genes are TRBV6-1 and TRBJ2-7; 7 bases align to TRBD1. The CDR3 runs 18 residues. Germline loops: CDR1 MNHNS, CDR2 SASEGT. The J segment lost 0 bases and the V segment lost 2 bases, leaving 13 bases of the junction unmatched. The CDR3 here is CASSENPPTGESSYEQYF. The CDR3 DNA reads TGTGCCAGCAGTGAAAACCCGCCTACAGGGGAGAGCTCCTACGAGCAGTACTTC.